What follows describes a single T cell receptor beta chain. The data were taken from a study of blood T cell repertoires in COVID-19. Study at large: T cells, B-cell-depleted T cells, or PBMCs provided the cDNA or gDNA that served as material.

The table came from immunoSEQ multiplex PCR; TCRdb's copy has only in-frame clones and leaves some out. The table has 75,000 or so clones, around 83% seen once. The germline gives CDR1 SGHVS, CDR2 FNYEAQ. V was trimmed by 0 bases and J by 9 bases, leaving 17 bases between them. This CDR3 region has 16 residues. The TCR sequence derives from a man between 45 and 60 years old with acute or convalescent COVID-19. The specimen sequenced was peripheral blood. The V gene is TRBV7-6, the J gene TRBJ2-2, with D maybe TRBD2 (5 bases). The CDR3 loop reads CASSLAILEAGWELFF. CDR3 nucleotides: TGTGCCAGCAGCTTAGCCATTCTAGAGGCGGGCTGGGAGCTGTTTTTT.